The next 5 T cell receptor beta chains were all read from a single sample in a study of lymphopenia after photon versus proton radiotherapy. Assay used: immunoSEQ multiplex PCR; TCRdb lists only in-frame clones, some missing. The repertoire holds some 14,000 clones, with 82% as singletons. The starting material was peripheral blood, obtained from a patient treated with photon-based radiotherapy. All receptors derive from a man between 50 and 59 years old with gastric cancer.

The chain combines TRBV7-9 with TRBJ1-1; the D gene is possibly TRBD1 (6 bases). The germline V gene encodes CDR1 SEHNR and CDR2 FQNEAQ (reference sequence). V lost 2 bases and J 0 bases, leaving 13 bases between the germline ends. This CDR3 comprises 16 residues. The CDR3 reads CASSLSSDSMNTEAFF. DNA for the CDR3: TGTGCCAGCAGCTTATCTTCGGACAGTATGAACACTGAAGCTTTCTTT.

V is TRBV5-6 and J is TRBJ1-1; 7 positions match TRBD1. J lost 0 bases, V lost 4 bases, and 12 bases had no gene match. The CDR3 spans 17 residues. Germline V gene data show CDR1 as SGHDT and CDR2 as YYEEEE. Here the CDR3 DNA reads TGTGCCAGCAGCGAAAGGGGGCGACCTAACATGAACACTGAAGCTTTCTTT. Translation gives CASSERGRPNMNTEAFF.

J is TRBJ2-3 and V is TRBV15; D perhaps matches TRBD1 (5 bases). The CDR3 totals 14 residues. CDR1 is LNHNV and CDR2 is YYDKDF in the germline V gene (reference sequence). Trimming removed 9 bases at V and 0 bases at J, with 13 bases between. CDR3 coding DNA: TGTGCCACGGGTCAGGGTAGAAGCACAGATACGCAGTATTTT. Protein product: CATGQGRSTDTQYF.

The chain has TRBV6-5 and TRBJ2-5; D uncertain. The germline V gene encodes CDR1 MNHEY and CDR2 SVGAGI. The CDR3 runs 13 residues. Trimming pared 6 bases from V and 5 bases from J, leaving 13 bases between. The CDR3, as DNA: TGTGCCAGCAGGGACGGTGGGTCGGAGACCCAGTACTTC. Translating gives CASRDGGSETQYF.

The chain combines TRBV5-1 with TRBJ2-1; tentative D call: TRBD2 (7 bases). This CDR3 has 13 amino acids. Germline V gene data show CDR1 as SGHRS and CDR2 as YFSETQ. Trimming took 4 bases from V and 6 from J, leaving 11 bases between them. CDR3 sequence reads: CASSGGAANEQFF. In DNA, the CDR3 is TGCGCCAGCAGCGGGGGGGCCGCCAATGAGCAGTTCTTC.